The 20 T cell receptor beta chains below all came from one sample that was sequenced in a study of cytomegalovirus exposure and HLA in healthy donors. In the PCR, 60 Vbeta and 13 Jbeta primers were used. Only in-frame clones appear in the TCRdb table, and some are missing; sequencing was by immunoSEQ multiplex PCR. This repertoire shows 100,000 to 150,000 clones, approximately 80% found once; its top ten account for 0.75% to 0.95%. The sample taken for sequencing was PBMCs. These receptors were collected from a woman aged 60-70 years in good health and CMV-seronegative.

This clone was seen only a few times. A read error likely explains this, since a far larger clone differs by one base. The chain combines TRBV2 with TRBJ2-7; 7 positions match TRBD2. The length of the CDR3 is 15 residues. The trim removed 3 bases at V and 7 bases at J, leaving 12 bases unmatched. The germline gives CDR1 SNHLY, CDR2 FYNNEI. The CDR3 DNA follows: TGTGCCAGCAGTGATACCAGCGGGGTGTTGAATGAGCAGTACTTC. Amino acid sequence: CASSDTSGVLNEQYF.

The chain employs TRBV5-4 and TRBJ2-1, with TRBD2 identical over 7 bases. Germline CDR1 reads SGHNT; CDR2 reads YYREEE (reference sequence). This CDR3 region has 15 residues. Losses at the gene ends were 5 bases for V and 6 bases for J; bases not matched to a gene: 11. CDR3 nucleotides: TGTGCCAGCAGTTCCCCGGGGGGACCCTTCAATGAGCAGTTCTTC. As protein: CASSSPGGPFNEQFF.

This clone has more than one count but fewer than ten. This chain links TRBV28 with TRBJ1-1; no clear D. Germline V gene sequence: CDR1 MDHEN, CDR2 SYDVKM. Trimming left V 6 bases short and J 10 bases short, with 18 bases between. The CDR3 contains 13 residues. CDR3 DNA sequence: TGTGCCAGCAGGGGTACGAGGGTTACGTTAGCTTTCTTT. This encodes CASRGTRVTLAFF. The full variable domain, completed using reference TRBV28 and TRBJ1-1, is DVKVTQSSRYLVKRTGEKVFLECVQDMDHENMFWYRQDPGLGLRLIYFSYDVKMKEKGDIPEGYSVSREKKERFSLILESASTNQTSMYLCASRGTRVTLAFFGQGTRLTVV.

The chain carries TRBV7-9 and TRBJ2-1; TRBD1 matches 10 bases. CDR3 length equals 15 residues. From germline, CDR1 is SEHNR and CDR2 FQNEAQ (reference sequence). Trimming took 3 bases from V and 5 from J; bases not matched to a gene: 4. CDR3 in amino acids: CASSLRGTGDNEQFF. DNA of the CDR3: TGTGCCAGCAGCTTGCGCGGGACAGGGGACAATGAGCAGTTCTTC.

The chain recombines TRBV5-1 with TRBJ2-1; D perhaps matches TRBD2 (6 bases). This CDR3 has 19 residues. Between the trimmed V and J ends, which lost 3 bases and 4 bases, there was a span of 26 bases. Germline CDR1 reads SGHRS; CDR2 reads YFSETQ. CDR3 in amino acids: CASSYATGSGVGPYNEQFF. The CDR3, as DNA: TGCGCCAGCAGCTACGCGACGGGTTCGGGAGTAGGGCCTTACAATGAGCAGTTCTTC.

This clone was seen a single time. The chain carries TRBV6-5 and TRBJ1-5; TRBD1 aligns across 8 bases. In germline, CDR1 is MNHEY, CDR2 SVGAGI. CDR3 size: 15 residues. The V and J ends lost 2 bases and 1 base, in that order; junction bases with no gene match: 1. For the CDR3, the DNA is TGTGCCAGCAGTTACGGGACAGGAAGCAATCAGCCCCAGCATTTT. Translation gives CASSYGTGSNQPQHF.

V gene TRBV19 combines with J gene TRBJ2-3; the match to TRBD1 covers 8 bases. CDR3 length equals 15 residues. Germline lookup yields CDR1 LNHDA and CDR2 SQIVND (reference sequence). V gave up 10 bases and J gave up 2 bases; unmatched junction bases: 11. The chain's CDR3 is CATGMGTGPTDTQYF. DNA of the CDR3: TGTGCCACCGGAATGGGGACAGGCCCCACAGATACGCAGTATTTT.

The chain's CDR3 is CASSEVDRPGELFF. The CDR3 DNA reads TGTGCCAGCAGTGAAGTTGACAGACCGGGGGAGCTGTTTTTT. The rearrangement joins TRBV2 to TRBJ2-2, with D tentatively TRBD1 (5 bases). Deletions cut 1 base from V and 8 bases from J, with 11 bases between. The CDR3 length is 14 residues. The germline CDR1 and CDR2 sequences are SNHLY and FYNNEI.

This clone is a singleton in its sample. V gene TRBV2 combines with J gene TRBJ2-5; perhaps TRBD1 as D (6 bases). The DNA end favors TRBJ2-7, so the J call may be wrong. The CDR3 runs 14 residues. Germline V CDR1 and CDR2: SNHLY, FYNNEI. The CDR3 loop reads CASRTRTEKYEQYF. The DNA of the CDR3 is TGTGCCAGCAGAACACGGACAGAAAAATACGAGCAGTACTTC.

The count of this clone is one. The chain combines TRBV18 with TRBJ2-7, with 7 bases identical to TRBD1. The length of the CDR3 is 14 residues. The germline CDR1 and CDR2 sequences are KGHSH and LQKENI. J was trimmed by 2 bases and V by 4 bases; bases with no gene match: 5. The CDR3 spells CASSHVDRAYEQYF. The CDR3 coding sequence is TGTGCCAGCTCACATGTAGACAGGGCCTACGAGCAGTACTTC.

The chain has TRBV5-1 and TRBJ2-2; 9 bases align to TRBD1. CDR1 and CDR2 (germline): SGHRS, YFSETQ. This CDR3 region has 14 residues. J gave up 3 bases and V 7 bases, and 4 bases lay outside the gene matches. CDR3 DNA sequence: TGCGCCAGCTTTAGGACAGGGGACACCGGGGAGCTGTTTTTT. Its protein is CASFRTGDTGELFF.

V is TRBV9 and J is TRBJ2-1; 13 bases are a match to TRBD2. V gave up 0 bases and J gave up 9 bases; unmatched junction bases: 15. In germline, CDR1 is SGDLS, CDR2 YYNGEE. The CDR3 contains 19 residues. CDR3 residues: CASSVATSGRQTRQGEQFF. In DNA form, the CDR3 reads TGTGCCAGCAGCGTAGCGACTAGCGGGAGGCAAACTCGCCAGGGTGAGCAGTTCTTC.

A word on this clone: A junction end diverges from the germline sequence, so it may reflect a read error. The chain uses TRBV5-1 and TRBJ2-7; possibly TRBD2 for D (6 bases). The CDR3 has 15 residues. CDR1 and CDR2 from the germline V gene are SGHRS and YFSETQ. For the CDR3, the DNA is TGCGCCAGCGGCTTATCCGGGACTGAAACCTACGAGCAGTACTTC. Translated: CASGLSGTETYEQYF.

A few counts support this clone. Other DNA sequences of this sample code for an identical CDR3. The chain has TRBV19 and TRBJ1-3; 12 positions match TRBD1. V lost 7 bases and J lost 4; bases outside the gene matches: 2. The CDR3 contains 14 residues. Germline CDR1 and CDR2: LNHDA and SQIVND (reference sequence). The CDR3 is CASMGQGAGNTIYF. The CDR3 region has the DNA TGTGCCAGTATGGGACAGGGGGCGGGAAACACCATATATTTT.

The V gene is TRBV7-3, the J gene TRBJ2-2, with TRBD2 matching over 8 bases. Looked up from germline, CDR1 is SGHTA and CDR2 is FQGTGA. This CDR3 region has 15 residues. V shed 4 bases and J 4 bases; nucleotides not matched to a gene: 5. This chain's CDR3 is CASSSREGSTGELFF. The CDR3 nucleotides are TGTGCCAGCAGCTCCCGGGAGGGCAGCACCGGGGAGCTGTTTTTT.

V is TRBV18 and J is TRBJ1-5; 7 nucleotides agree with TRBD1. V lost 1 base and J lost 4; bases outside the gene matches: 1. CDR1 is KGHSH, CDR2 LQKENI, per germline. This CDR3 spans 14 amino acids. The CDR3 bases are TGTGCCAGCTCACCACAGGGGGCGAATCAGCCCCAGCATTTT. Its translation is CASSPQGANQPQHF.

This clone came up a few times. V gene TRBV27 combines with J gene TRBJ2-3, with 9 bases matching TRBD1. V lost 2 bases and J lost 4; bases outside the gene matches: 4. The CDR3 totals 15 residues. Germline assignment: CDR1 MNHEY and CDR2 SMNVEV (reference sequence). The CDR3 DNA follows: TGTGCCAGCAGTTTAGGGACAGGGTTACCAGATACGCAGTATTTT. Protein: CASSLGTGLPDTQYF.

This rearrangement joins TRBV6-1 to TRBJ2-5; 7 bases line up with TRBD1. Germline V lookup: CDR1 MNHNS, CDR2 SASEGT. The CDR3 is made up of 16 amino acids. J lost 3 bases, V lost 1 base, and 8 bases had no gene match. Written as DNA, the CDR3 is TGTGCCAGCAGTGAAGTGGTACAGGGGCGAAAAGAGACCCAGTACTTC. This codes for CASSEVVQGRKETQYF.

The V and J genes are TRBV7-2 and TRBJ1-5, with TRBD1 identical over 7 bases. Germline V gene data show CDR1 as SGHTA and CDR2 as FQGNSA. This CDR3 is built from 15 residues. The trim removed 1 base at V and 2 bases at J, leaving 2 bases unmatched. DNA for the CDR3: TGTGCCAGCAGCTTAGGAGGGGGCCGCAATCAGCCCCAGCATTTT. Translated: CASSLGGGRNQPQHF.

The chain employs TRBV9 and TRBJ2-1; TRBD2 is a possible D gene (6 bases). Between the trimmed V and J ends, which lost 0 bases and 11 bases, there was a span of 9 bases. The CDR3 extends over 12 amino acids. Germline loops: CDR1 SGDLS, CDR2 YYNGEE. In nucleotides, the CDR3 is TGTGCCAGCAGCGTAGTGGGGGGAAAGCAGTTCTTC. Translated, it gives CASSVVGGKQFF.